This T cell receptor beta chain is from a study of regulatory T cells in long-lasting Graves disease. Study background: Antithyroid drug intake by newly diagnosed Graves' patients had lasted under 3 months. Notes on the study in general: Among samples with persistent disease, TRBV28, TRBJ1-2 and TRBJ2-5 were favored.

Arm-PCR with iRepertoire HTBI primers amplified the CDR3 regions for these TCR beta libraries. TCRdb re-called the multiplex PCR reads through MiXCR, storing one row per CDR3 protein. The table shows around 500,000 distinct CDR3 sequences, with 13% occurring only once. This clonotype was recorded at least ten times. The antigen is undetermined. CDR3 length: 16 amino acids. V was shortened by 6 bases and J by 5 bases, with 26 bases between the two germline ends. Germline CDR1 DFQATT, CDR2 SNEGSKA (reference sequence). Noted time point: newly diagnosed GD, antithyroid drugs for less than 3 months. The TCR library used RNA extracted from PBMCs. The data were also submitted as part of a second study, on T cells in Graves' hyperthyroidism and ophthalmopathy.

This TCR derives from a man in his thirties or forties with Graves disease. The sequencing here drew on peripheral blood mononuclear cells (PBMCs), taken at new diagnosis, from a patient treated with antithyroid drugs. V usage is TRBV20-1 and J usage is TRBJ2-7, with D possibly called TRBD1 or TRBD2 (8 bases each). This chain's CDR3 is CSARGREAPPMDEQYF. CDR3 in DNA: TGCAGTGCCAGGGGGCGGGAGGCGCCTCCGATGGACGAGCAGTACTTC.